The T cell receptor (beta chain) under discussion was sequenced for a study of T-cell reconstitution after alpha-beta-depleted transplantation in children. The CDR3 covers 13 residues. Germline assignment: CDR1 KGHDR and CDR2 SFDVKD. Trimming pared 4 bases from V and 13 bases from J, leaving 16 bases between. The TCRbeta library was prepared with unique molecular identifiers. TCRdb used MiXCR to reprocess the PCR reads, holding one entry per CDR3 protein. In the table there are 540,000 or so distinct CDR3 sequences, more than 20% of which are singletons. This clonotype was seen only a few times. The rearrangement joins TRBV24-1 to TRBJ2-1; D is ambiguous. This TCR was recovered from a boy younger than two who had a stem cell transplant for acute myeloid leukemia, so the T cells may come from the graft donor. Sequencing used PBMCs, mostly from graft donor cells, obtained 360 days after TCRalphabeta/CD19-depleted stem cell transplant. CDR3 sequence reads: CATSESHGWVQFF. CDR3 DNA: TGTGCCACCAGTGAAAGCCACGGATGGGTACAGTTCTTC.